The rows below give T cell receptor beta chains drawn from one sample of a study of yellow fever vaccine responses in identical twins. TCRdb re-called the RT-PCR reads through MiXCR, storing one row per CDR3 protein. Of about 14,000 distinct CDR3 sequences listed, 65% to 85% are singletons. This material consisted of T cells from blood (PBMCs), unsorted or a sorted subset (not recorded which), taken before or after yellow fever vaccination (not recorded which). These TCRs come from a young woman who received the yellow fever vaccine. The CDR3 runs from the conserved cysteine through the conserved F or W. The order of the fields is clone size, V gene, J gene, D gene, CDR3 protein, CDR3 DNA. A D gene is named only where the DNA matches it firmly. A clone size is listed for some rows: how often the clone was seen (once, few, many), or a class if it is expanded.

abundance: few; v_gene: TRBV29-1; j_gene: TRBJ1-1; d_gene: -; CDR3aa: CSVEGQVNTEAFF; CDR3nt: TGCAGCGTTGAGGGGCAGGTTAACACTGAAGCTTTCTTT
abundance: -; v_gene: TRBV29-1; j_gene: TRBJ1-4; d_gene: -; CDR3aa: CSVAGVGEKLFF; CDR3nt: TGCAGCGTTGCAGGGGTAGGTGAAAAACTGTTTTTT
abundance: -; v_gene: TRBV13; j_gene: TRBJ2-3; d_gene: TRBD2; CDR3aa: CASPSGGSTDTQYF; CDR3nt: TGTGCCAGTCCGAGCGGGGGTAGCACAGATACGCAGTATTTT
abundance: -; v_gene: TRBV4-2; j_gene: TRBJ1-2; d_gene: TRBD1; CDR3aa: CASSPGQGTLIYGYTF; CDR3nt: TGTGCCAGCAGCCCGGGACAGGGGACCCTAATCTATGGCTACACCTTC
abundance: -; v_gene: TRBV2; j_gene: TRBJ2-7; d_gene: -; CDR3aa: CASSRYVEQYF; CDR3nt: TGTGCCAGCAGTCGGTACGTGGAGCAGTACTTC
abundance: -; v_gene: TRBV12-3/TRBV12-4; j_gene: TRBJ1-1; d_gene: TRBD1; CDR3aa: CASIEQGAGEAFF; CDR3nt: TGTGCCAGCATTGAACAGGGGGCTGGAGAAGCTTTCTTT
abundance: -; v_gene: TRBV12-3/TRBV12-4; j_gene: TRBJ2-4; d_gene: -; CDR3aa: CASSWATLAQNIQYF; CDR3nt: TGTGCCAGCAGTTGGGCAACACTCGCCCAAAACATTCAGTACTTC
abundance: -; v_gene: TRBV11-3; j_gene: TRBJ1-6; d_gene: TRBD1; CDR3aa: CASSSGQAVNSPLHF; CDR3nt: TGTGCCAGCAGCTCCGGACAGGCCGTTAATTCACCCCTCCACTTT
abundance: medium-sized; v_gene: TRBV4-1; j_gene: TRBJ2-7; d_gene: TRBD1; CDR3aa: CASSRQGRSYEQYF; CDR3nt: TGCGCCAGCAGCCGACAGGGAAGGTCCTACGAGCAGTACTTC
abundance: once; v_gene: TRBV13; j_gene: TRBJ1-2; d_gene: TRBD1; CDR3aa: CASRTTGGNNYGYTF; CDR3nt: TGTGCCAGCAGGACGACAGGGGGGAATAACTATGGCTACACCTTC
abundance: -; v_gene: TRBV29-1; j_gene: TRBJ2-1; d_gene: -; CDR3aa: CSVRAGIHEQFF; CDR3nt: TGCAGCGTGCGGGCGGGGATACATGAGCAGTTCTTC
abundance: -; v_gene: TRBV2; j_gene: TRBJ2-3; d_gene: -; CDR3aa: CASSEATGASTDTQYF; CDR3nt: TGTGCCAGCAGTGAAGCAACGGGGGCTAGCACAGATACGCAGTATTTT
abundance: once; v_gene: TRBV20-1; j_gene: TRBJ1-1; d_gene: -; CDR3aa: CSAYELNTEAFF; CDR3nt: TGCAGTGCTTACGAGCTGAACACTGAAGCTTTCTTT
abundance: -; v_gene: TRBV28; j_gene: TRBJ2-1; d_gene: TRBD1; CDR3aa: CASNPGQGSYNEQFF; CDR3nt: TGTGCCAGCAACCCGGGACAGGGGTCCTACAATGAGCAGTTCTTC
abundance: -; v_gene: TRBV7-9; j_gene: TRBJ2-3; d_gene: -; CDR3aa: CASSPTGNTQYF; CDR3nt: TGTGCCAGCAGCCCAACGGGTAATACGCAGTATTTT
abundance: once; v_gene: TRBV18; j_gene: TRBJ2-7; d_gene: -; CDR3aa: CASSPRAGLDEQYF; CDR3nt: TGTGCCAGCTCACCACGGGCGGGTTTAGACGAGCAGTACTTC
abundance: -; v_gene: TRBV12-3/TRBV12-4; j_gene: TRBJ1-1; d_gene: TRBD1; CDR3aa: CASETGTKVTSTEAFF; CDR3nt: TGTGCCAGCGAGACAGGGACTAAAGTAACTTCTACTGAAGCTTTCTTT
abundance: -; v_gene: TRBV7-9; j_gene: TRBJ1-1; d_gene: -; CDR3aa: CASSEFGRPEAFF; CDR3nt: TGTGCCAGCAGCGAATTCGGGAGGCCTGAAGCTTTCTTT
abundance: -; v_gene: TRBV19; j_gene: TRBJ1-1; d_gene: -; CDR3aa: CASSIQQEYTEAFF; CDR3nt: TGTGCCAGTAGTATCCAACAGGAATACACTGAAGCTTTCTTT
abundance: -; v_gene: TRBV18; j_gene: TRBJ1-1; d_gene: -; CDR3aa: CASSPTVMNTEAFF; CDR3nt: TGTGCCAGCTCACCAACAGTTATGAACACTGAAGCTTTCTTT
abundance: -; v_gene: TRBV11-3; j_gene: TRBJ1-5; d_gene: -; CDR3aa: CASSWTENQPQHF; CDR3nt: TGTGCCAGCAGCTGGACAGAGAATCAGCCCCAGCATTTT
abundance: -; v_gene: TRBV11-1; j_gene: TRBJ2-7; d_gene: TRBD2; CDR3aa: CASSSPAGGDHYEQYF; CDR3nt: TGTGCCAGCAGCTCCCCTGCGGGGGGCGACCACTACGAGCAGTACTTC
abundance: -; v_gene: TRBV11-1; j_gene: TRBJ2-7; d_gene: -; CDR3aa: CASSRRYREGEHYEQYF; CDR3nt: TGTGCCAGCAGCCGGCGCTACAGGGAAGGAGAGCACTACGAGCAGTACTTC
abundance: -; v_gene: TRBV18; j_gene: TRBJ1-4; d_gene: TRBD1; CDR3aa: CASSPTGANEKLFF; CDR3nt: TGTGCCAGCTCACCGACAGGGGCGAATGAAAAACTGTTTTTT
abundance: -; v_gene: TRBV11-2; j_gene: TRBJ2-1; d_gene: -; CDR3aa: CASTNRGYSWSSYNEQFF; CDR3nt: TGTGCCAGCACCAATCGTGGGTACTCGTGGAGCTCCTACAATGAGCAGTTCTTC
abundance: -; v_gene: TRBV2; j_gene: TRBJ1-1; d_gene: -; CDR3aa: CASSEQWNTEAFF; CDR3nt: TGTGCCAGCAGCGAGCAGTGGAACACTGAAGCTTTCTTT
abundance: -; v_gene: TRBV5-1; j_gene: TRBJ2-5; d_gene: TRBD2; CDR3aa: CASSLFTSGGLETQYF; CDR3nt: TGCGCCAGCAGCTTGTTTACTAGCGGGGGCCTGGAGACCCAGTACTTC
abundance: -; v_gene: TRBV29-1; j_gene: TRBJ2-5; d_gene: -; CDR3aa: CGLRDLGETQYF; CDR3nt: TGCGGACTCCGGGACTTGGGGGAGACCCAGTACTTC
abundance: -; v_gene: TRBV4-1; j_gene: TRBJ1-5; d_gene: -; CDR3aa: CASSQAGFNQPQHF; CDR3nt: TGCGCCAGCAGCCAAGCGGGGTTCAATCAGCCCCAGCATTTT
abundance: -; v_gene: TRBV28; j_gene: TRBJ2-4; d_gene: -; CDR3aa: CASSPEKWGAKNIQYF; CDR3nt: TGTGCCAGCAGCCCAGAAAAATGGGGGGCCAAAAACATTCAGTACTTC
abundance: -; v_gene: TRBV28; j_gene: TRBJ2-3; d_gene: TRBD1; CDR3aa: CASRNRGPTDTQYF; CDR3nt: TGTGCCAGCAGGAACAGGGGCCCCACAGATACGCAGTATTTT
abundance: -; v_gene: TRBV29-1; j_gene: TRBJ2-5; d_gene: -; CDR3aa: CSVRQGGETQYF; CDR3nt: TGCAGCGTTAGACAGGGAGGGGAGACCCAGTACTTC
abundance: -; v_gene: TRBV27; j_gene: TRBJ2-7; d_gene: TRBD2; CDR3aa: CASSPGLPLSYEQYF; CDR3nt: TGTGCCAGCAGCCCGGGACTACCCCTCTCCTACGAGCAGTACTTC
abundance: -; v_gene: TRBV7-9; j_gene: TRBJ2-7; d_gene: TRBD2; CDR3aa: CASSPTSGSSYEQYF; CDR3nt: TGTGCCAGCAGCCCAACTAGCGGTAGCTCCTACGAGCAGTACTTC
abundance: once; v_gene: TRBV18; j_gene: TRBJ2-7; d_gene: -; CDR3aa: CASSPTSTPYEQYF; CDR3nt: TGTGCCAGCTCACCCACCTCCACCCCCTACGAGCAGTACTTC
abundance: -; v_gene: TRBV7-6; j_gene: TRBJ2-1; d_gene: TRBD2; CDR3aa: CASSWGGGGSYNEQFF; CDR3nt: TGTGCCAGCAGCTGGGGTGGCGGGGGAAGCTACAATGAGCAGTTCTTC
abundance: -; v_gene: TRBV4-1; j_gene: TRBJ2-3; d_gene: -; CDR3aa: CASSRPYRGLTDTQYF; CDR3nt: TGCGCCAGCAGCCGACCGTACCGTGGGCTCACAGATACGCAGTATTTT
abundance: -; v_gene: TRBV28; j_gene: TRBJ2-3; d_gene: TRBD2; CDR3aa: CASPPGGGLAPDTQYF; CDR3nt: TGTGCCAGCCCACCGGGGGGGGGACTAGCTCCAGATACGCAGTATTTT
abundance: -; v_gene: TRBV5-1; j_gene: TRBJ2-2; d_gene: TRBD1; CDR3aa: CASSHGTGSGELFF; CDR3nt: TGCGCCAGCAGCCACGGGACAGGGTCCGGGGAGCTGTTTTTT
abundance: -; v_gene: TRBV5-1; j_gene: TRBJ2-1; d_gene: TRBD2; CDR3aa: CASSLGEREGNEQFF; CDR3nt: TGCGCCAGCAGCTTGGGTGAGCGGGAGGGCAATGAGCAGTTCTTC